This TCR beta chain was sequenced for a study of shared clonotypes between healthy human individuals. CD4+ cells were split into CD45RA+ naive and CD45RA-negative memory subsets. The protocol was immunoSEQ multiplex PCR, while the TCRdb copy is restricted to in-frame clones and leaves out a portion. The data show about 960,000 clones, 76% seen once. Sequenced: memory CD4+ T cells sorted from blood. Subset given: CD45RA-negative fraction. The clonotype was recovered from a man between 18 and 35 years old in good health.

The CDR3 reads CASRTTNSPLHF. DNA of the CDR3: TGTGCCAGCAGGACGACTAATTCACCCCTCCACTTT. This chain connects TRBV6-1 to TRBJ1-6; D unclear. With 6 bases removed from V and 6 bases from J, the gap between germline ends came to 6 bases. This CDR3 region has 12 residues. Germline-derived CDR1 and CDR2 are MNHNS and SASEGT.